The 17 T cell receptor beta chains reported below all come from one sample, sequenced in a study of blood T cell repertoires in COVID-19. Repertoires were generated with immunoSEQ multiplex PCR, while TCRdb's copy carries only in-frame clones and drops some. The sample lists roughly 400,000 clones, roughly 87% occurring once. Sequencing used PBMCs or T cells enriched from blood (not recorded which). The receptors here all came from a woman in her 40s with acute COVID-19.

This sequence joins TRBV10-2 and TRBJ1-1; 11 bases match TRBD1. CDR1 is WSHSY and CDR2 is SAAADI in the germline V gene. CDR3 length: 13 amino acids. V trimming: 8 bases; J trimming: 3 bases; junction bases outside the gene matches: 2. The CDR3 DNA reads as TGCGCCAGCGGGACAGGGGGGTACACTGAAGCTTTCTTT. Translation: CASGTGGYTEAFF.

This chain connects TRBV18 to TRBJ1-6; D is undetermined. The CDR3 runs 15 residues. The V and J ends lost 3 bases and 7 bases respectively, with 13 bases between them. Per the germline V gene, CDR1 is KGHSH and CDR2 is LQKENI. The CDR3 spells CASSPEGTKNSPLHF. In nucleotides, the CDR3 is TGTGCCAGCTCACCCGAGGGCACCAAAAATTCACCCCTCCACTTT.

To note about this clone: Other DNA sequences of this sample code for an identical CDR3. The chain has TRBV27 and TRBJ1-1, with D tentatively TRBD1 (6 bases). Germline CDR1 is MNHEY and CDR2 is SMNVEV (reference sequence). This CDR3 comprises 14 residues. Trimming pared 3 bases from V and 2 bases from J, leaving 10 bases between. As DNA, the CDR3 is TGTGCCAGCAGTTTTAGGACAGAAAACACTGAAGCTTTCTTT. This translates into CASSFRTENTEAFF.

The rearrangement links TRBV12-3 or TRBV12-4 to TRBJ1-1; D unclear. V lost 0 bases to trimming and J lost 3 bases, with 5 bases between them. This CDR3 is built from 13 residues. The CDR3 nucleotides are TGTGCCAGCAGTTTAGCGGAGGACACTGAAGCTTTCTTT. It yields the protein CASSLAEDTEAFF.

This sequence joins TRBV1 and TRBJ1-1. TRBV1 has pseudogene status. CDR3 length: 15 residues. CDR3 in amino acids: CTSSQATRDNTEAFF. The CDR3 DNA follows: TGCACCAGCAGCCAAGCCACCCGGGATAACACTGAAGCTTTCTTT.

The chain combines TRBV14 with TRBJ1-2; no clear D gene. The CDR3 consists of 13 residues. Germline CDR1 and CDR2: SGHDN and FVKESK. V lost 1 base to trimming and J lost 2 bases, with 5 bases between them. CDR3 sequence (DNA): TGTGCCAGCAGCCAAGCGCGGAACTATGGCTACACCTTC. Translating gives CASSQARNYGYTF.

J is TRBJ2-2 and V is TRBV6-1, with D hard to call. The V and J ends lost 2 bases and 4 bases respectively, with 11 bases between them. Looked up from germline, CDR1 is MNHNS and CDR2 is SASEGT. This CDR3 contains 15 residues. CDR3 sequence: CASSETNPSTGELFF. CDR3 bases: TGTGCCAGCAGTGAAACTAATCCTAGCACCGGGGAGCTGTTTTTT.

The DNA of the CDR3 is TGTGCCAGCAGCGGGACTTACCAAGAGACCCAGTACTTC. It translates to CASSGTYQETQYF. The V gene is TRBV5-4, the J gene TRBJ2-5; D may be TRBD2 (6 bases). V lost 4 bases and J 0 bases, leaving 7 bases between the germline ends. This CDR3 comprises 13 residues. The germline V gene has CDR1 SGHNT and CDR2 YYREEE (reference sequence).

There are a few counts of this clone. V and J are TRBV19 and TRBJ1-1, with D maybe TRBD1 (6 bases). This CDR3 comprises 14 residues. Germline V lookup: CDR1 LNHDA, CDR2 SQIVND (reference sequence). V was pared by 2 bases and J by 4 bases, with 11 bases between. CDR3 coding DNA: TGTGCCAGTAGTATAATGTCAGGGGCCACTGAAGCTTTCTTT. This gives the protein CASSIMSGATEAFF. The full variable domain, rest sourced from reference TRBV19 and TRBJ1-1, is DGGITQSPKYLFRKEGQNVTLSCEQNLNHDAMYWYRQDPGQGLRLIYYSQIVNDFQKGDIAEGYSVSREKKESFPLTVTSAQKNPTAFYLCASSIMSGATEAFFGQGTRLTVV.

The V gene is TRBV5-1, the J gene TRBJ2-1, with D perhaps TRBD2 (6 bases). V shed 4 bases and J shed 2 bases, with 13 bases lying between them. This CDR3 spans 15 amino acids. CDR1 SGHRS and CDR2 YFSETQ come from the germline V gene. The chain's CDR3 is CASSQTGDAYNEQFF. The CDR3 coding sequence is TGCGCCAGCAGCCAAACGGGGGACGCCTACAATGAGCAGTTCTTC.

This chain uses TRBV6-6 with TRBJ1-5; D is undetermined. The CDR3 covers 17 residues. V shed 5 bases and J shed 4 bases, with 21 bases lying between them. Germline CDR1 and CDR2: MNHNY and SVGAGI (reference sequence). The CDR3: CASSPRRPYRGNQPQHF. CDR3 sequence (DNA): TGTGCCAGCAGTCCACGGCGCCCGTACCGCGGAAATCAGCCCCAGCATTTT.

The V call is TRBV5-1, the J call TRBJ2-7; 12 positions match TRBD2. This CDR3 has 16 residues. CDR1 is SGHRS and CDR2 is YFSETQ in the germline V gene. J gave up 3 bases and V 1 base, and 5 bases lay outside the gene matches. CDR3 nucleotide sequence: TGCGCCAGCAGCTTGAAGCTAGCGGGGGGGATCTACGAGCAGTACTTC. This translates into CASSLKLAGGIYEQYF.

Only one count was recorded for this clone. The chain has TRBV12-3 or TRBV12-4 and TRBJ2-1, with a tentative D call TRBD2 (6 bases). This CDR3 is built from 12 residues. The V gene lost 4 bases and the J gene lost 8 bases, with 9 bases spanning the gap. The CDR3 sequence is CASSYWGDEQFF. In nucleotides, the CDR3 is TGTGCCAGCAGTTATTGGGGGGATGAGCAGTTCTTC.

V is TRBV2 and J is TRBJ2-2, with unresolved D. The CDR3 covers 12 residues. The V end lost 5 bases, the J end lost 9 bases, and 10 bases lay between the germline ends. Germline V gene data show CDR1 as SNHLY and CDR2 as FYNNEI. The CDR3 here is CASSPSSWELFF. The CDR3 DNA is TGTGCCAGCAGTCCTTCAAGCTGGGAGCTGTTTTTT.

This rearrangement joins TRBV30 to TRBJ1-4, with unresolved D. There are 14 residues in the CDR3. V lost 2 bases to trimming and J lost 5 bases, with 12 bases between them. From germline, CDR1 is GTSNPN and CDR2 SVGIG (reference sequence). DNA of the CDR3: TGTGCCTGGAGTCTCGCGTCCTACAATGAAAAACTGTTTTTT. This sequence encodes CAWSLASYNEKLFF.

This chain connects TRBV12-3 or TRBV12-4 to TRBJ1-2, with D unresolved. The V and J ends lost 6 bases and 4 bases respectively, with 9 bases between them. The CDR3 extends over 12 amino acids. CDR3: CASRGRAYGYTF. CDR3 DNA: TGTGCCAGCAGGGGGAGGGCCTATGGCTACACCTTC.

The chain employs TRBV5-6 and TRBJ1-1; 10 nucleotides align to TRBD1. The V and J ends lost 4 bases and 5 bases, in that order; junction bases with no gene match: 5. Germline V gene data show CDR1 as SGHDT and CDR2 as YYEEEE. This CDR3 is built from 14 residues. The CDR3 spells CASSGPGQGTEAFF. CDR3 in DNA: TGTGCCAGCAGCGGGCCGGGACAGGGGACTGAAGCTTTCTTT. The full variable domain, its missing parts supplied by reference TRBV5-6 and TRBJ1-1, is DAGVTQSPTHLIKTRGQQVTLRCSPKSGHDTVSWYQQALGQGPQFIFQYYEEEERQRGNFPDRFSGHQFPNYSSELNVNALLLGDSALYLCASSGPGQGTEAFFGQGTRLTVV.